This T cell receptor beta chain was recorded in a study of T cell changes during pregnancy in multiple sclerosis. Data came from immunoSEQ multiplex PCR; TCRdb stores just in-frame clones and leaves some out. This sample has tens of thousands of clones, with approximately 90% found just once. The TCR comes from a female donor with multiple sclerosis, enrolled in a pregnancy study. This sample comprised CD4+ T cells from peripheral blood mononuclear cells, obtained in the first trimester of pregnancy.

The CDR3 DNA reads as TGCGCCAGCAGCCAAGGACCGGGGATTAGCTCCTACGAGCAGTACTTC. It translates to CASSQGPGISSYEQYF. This rearrangement joins TRBV4-1 to TRBJ2-7, with D tentatively TRBD2 (5 bases). CDR1 and CDR2 from the germline V gene are MGHRA and YSYEKL. This CDR3 region has 16 residues. The V end was cut by 1 base, the J end by 0 bases, with 13 bases between.